The T cell receptor (beta chain) under discussion was sequenced for a study of blood T cell repertoires in COVID-19. In the study overall: There were acute and convalescent COVID-19 samples, and they came from the United States, Italy and Spain. Nucleic acid was either cDNA or gDNA, and it came from T cells, B-cell-depleted T cells, or PBMCs.

Authors' methods: How many nucleated cells were present was estimated from reference gene primer amplification. TCRdb keeps only in-frame clones here, not all; method: immunoSEQ multiplex PCR. The DNA gave D and trimming, while V, J and clone size come from that table. The sample consists of 150,000 to 200,000 clones, approximately 87% of them appearing once. V was pared by 3 bases and J by 0 bases, with 10 bases between. The germline CDR1 and CDR2 sequences are LGHDT and YNNKEL (reference sequence). The CDR3 runs 15 residues. What was sequenced was peripheral blood. This chain connects TRBV3-1 (or the pseudogene TRBV3-2) to TRBJ2-3; unclear D gene. This clonotype was obtained from a man aged 18 to 30 with active or convalescent COVID-19. This chain's CDR3 is CASSQTRWSTDTQYF. As DNA, the CDR3 is TGTGCCAGCAGCCAGACGCGGTGGAGCACAGATACGCAGTATTTT.